This is a list of T cell receptor beta chains from one sample in a study of cytomegalovirus exposure and HLA in healthy donors. TCRdb's table, derived via immunoSEQ multiplex PCR, lists solely in-frame clones and lacks some. The table shows about 150,000 clones, with about nine tenths occurring only once. The sequenced material came from PBMCs. Receptor source: a man between 18 and 35 years old in good health and CMV-seronegative. CDR3s include the opening cysteine and the closing phenylalanine or tryptophan. The order of the fields is CDR3 DNA, CDR3 protein, J gene, D gene, clone size, V gene. The D gene is left open where the match is weak. Some rows mark clone size as missing; the rest say once, few, many or name a class of expanded clone.

CDR3nt: TGTGCCAGCAGTTTGGGACTAGCGGAGGAGCAGTTCTTC
CDR3aa: CASSLGLAEEQFF
j_gene: TRBJ2-1
d_gene: TRBD2
abundance: NA
v_gene: TRBV6-5

CDR3nt: TGCGCCAGCCGGACTAGCGGCAATGAGCAGTTCTTC
CDR3aa: CASRTSGNEQFF
j_gene: TRBJ2-1
d_gene: TRBD2
abundance: NA
v_gene: TRBV23-1

CDR3nt: TGTGCCTCAGGGGCAGGGATAAATCAGCCCCAGCATTTT
CDR3aa: CASGAGINQPQHF
j_gene: TRBJ1-5
d_gene: NA
abundance: NA
v_gene: TRBV7-8

CDR3nt: TGTGCCAGCAGCTTTGACAGTGGCAATCAGCCCCAGCATTTT
CDR3aa: CASSFDSGNQPQHF
j_gene: TRBJ1-5
d_gene: NA
abundance: NA
v_gene: TRBV7-9

CDR3nt: TGTGCCAGCAGCGCGTCACAGTTTAATGAAAAACTGTTTTTT
CDR3aa: CASSASQFNEKLFF
j_gene: TRBJ1-4
d_gene: NA
abundance: NA
v_gene: TRBV9

CDR3nt: TGTGCCAGCAGTCAGACTAGTGACAATGAGCAGTTCTTC
CDR3aa: CASSQTSDNEQFF
j_gene: TRBJ2-1
d_gene: NA
abundance: NA
v_gene: TRBV5-4

CDR3nt: TGCAGTGCTAGAACGGTAACTGAAGCTTTCTTT
CDR3aa: CSARTVTEAFF
j_gene: TRBJ1-1
d_gene: NA
abundance: NA
v_gene: TRBV20-1

CDR3nt: TGTGCCAGCAGCCAAGAGGCCAGCGGGGTTTCCGGGGAGCTGTTTTTT
CDR3aa: CASSQEASGVSGELFF
j_gene: TRBJ2-2
d_gene: TRBD2
abundance: NA
v_gene: TRBV4-2

CDR3nt: TGTGCCAGCAGTCGGACAGGGGGGTCCTACGAGCAGTACTTC
CDR3aa: CASSRTGGSYEQYF
j_gene: TRBJ2-7
d_gene: TRBD1
abundance: NA
v_gene: TRBV5-5

CDR3nt: TGTGCCAGCAGTGAGGGGGTCTATGGCTACACCTTC
CDR3aa: CASSEGVYGYTF
j_gene: TRBJ1-2
d_gene: NA
abundance: NA
v_gene: TRBV6-5

CDR3nt: TGTGCCAGCAGTGAACCTGACAGGGGGAGGGAAAAACTGTTTTTT
CDR3aa: CASSEPDRGREKLFF
j_gene: TRBJ1-4
d_gene: TRBD1
abundance: NA
v_gene: TRBV25-1

CDR3nt: TGTGCCTGGAACGGGGGGGCAGATACGCAGTATTTT
CDR3aa: CAWNGGADTQYF
j_gene: TRBJ2-3
d_gene: TRBD2
abundance: NA
v_gene: TRBV30

CDR3nt: TGTGCCAGCAGCGCACAGACCGTCCCAAATGAAAAACTGTTTTTT
CDR3aa: CASSAQTVPNEKLFF
j_gene: TRBJ1-4
d_gene: NA
abundance: once
v_gene: TRBV7-9

CDR3nt: TGTGCCAGCAGTTTTCTGCAAGACAGAAATGAGCAGTTCTTC
CDR3aa: CASSFLQDRNEQFF
j_gene: TRBJ2-1
d_gene: NA
abundance: NA
v_gene: TRBV27